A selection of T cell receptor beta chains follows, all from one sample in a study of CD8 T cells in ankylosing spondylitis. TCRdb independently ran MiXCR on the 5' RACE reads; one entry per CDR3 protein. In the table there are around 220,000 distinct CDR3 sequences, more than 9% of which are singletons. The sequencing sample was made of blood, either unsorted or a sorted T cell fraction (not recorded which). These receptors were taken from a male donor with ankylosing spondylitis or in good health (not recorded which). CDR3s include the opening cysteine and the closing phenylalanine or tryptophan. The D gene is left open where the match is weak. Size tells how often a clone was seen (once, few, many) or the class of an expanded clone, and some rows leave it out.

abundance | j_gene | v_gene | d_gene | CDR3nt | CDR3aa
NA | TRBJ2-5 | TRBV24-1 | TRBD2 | TGTGCCACCAGTGATTCGACTAGCGGGGGGTCTGAGACCCAGTACTTC | CATSDSTSGGSETQYF
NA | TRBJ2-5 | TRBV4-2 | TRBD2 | TGTGCCAGCAGCCAAGAACCCCAGCTAGCGGGGGGGCGGTACTTC | CASSQEPQLAGGRYF
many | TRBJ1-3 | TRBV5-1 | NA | TGCGCCAGCAGCTCAGACAGCTCTGGAAACACCATATATTTT | CASSSDSSGNTIYF
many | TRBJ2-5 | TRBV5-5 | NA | TGTGCCAGCAGACGGGGGAGGATATTCCAAGAGACCCAGTACTTC | CASRRGRIFQETQYF
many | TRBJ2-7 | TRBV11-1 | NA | TGTGCCAGCAGCCCGGGACGGATTACCTACGAGCAGTACTTC | CASSPGRITYEQYF
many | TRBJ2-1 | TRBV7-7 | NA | TGTGCTAGCAGCGAAGGACCAGCCTCCTACAATGAGCAGTTCTTC | CASSEGPASYNEQFF
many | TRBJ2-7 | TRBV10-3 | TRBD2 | TGTGCCATCAGTCCGAAACTAGCGGGTGATTACTACGAGCAGTACTTC | CAISPKLAGDYYEQYF
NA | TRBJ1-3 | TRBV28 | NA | TGTGCCAGCAGCCCGCCGACAGTGCCTGGAAACACCATATATTTT | CASSPPTVPGNTIYF
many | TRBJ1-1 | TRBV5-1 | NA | TGCGCCAGCACCGATACCGGGGCCATGAACACTGAAGCTTTCTTT | CASTDTGAMNTEAFF
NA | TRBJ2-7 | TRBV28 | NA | TGTGCCAGCAGTTTACCCACCGACGGCGTGCAGTACTTC | CASSLPTDGVQYF
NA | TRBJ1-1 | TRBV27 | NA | TGTGCCAGCACCCGACAGGCCACTAACACTGAAGCTTTCTTT | CASTRQATNTEAFF
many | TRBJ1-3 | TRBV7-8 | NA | TGTGCCAGCAGCTTAGTAGGACAGAGCTCACTAAACACCATATATTTT | CASSLVGQSSLNTIYF
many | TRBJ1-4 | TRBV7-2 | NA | TGTGCCAGCAGCTTCGGGGGACAAGTAGAAGAAAAACTGTTTTTT | CASSFGGQVEEKLFF
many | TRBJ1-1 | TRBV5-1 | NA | TGCGCCAGCAGCTTGGAGGGGGGGCTCACTGAAGCTTTCTTT | CASSLEGGLTEAFF
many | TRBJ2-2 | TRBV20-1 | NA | TGCAGTGCTAGTGTTCAGGGTCCCACCGGGGAGCTGTTTTTT | CSASVQGPTGELFF
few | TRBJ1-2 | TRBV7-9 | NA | TGTGCCAGCAGCTCACTACTACACGAGTCCTATGGCTACACCTTC | CASSSLLHESYGYTF
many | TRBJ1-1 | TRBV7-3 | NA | TGTGCCAGCAGCTCCGGCGGACCCCGTAGTACTGAAGCTTTCTTT | CASSSGGPRSTEAFF
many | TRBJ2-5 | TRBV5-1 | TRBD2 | TGCGCCAGCAGTGATGTTAGCGGGAGACAAGAGACCCAGTACTTC | CASSDVSGRQETQYF
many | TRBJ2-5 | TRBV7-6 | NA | TGTGCCAGCAGCATCGCCCACAGGGACACACAAGAGACCCAGTACTTC | CASSIAHRDTQETQYF
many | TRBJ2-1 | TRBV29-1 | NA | TGCAGCGTTACCGCATCCTACAATGAGCAGTTCTTC | CSVTASYNEQFF
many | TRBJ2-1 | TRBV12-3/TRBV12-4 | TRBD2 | TGTGCCAGCAGGGGACTAGCGGACCACAATGAGCAGTTCTTC | CASRGLADHNEQFF
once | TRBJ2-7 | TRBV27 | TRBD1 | TGTGCCACCAGTCCTCGACAGGGGGTCTCCTACGAGCAGTACTTC | CATSPRQGVSYEQYF
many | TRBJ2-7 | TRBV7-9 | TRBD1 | TGTGCCAGCAGCACGGACAGGGAATCCTACGAGCAGTACTTC | CASSTDRESYEQYF
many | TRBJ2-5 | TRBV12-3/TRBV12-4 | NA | TGTGCCAGCACCGACGGTGGAACAGGACCCCACCAAGAGACCCAGTACTTC | CASTDGGTGPHQETQYF
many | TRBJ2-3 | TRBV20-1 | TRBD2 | TGCAGTGCCCCTAGCGGGAGTAGCACAGATACGCAGTATTTT | CSAPSGSSTDTQYF
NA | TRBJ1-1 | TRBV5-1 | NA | TGCGCCAGCAGCCGGGGACGGACTCCCGACACTGAAGCTTTCTTT | CASSRGRTPDTEAFF
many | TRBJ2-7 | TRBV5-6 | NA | TGTGCCAGCAGCTTGTCAGGGACTCTATCGGGGGAGCAGTACTTC | CASSLSGTLSGEQYF
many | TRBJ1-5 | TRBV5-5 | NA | TGTGCCAGCAGCTTTCCCTGGGAAAATCAGCCCCAGCATTTT | CASSFPWENQPQHF
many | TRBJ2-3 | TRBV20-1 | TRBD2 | TGCAGTGCTAGTGGCGGACCGAGCGGGGGCCGCACAGATACGCAGTATTTT | CSASGGPSGGRTDTQYF
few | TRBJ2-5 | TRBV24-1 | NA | TGTGCCACCAGTGATTGGGTCCTTGAGACCCAGTACTTC | CATSDWVLETQYF
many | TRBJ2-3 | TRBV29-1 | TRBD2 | TGCAGCGTTGATCCAGCGGGGGGGCCGGGAGATACGCAGTATTTT | CSVDPAGGPGDTQYF
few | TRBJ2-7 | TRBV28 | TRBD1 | TGTGCCAGCAGCCCCCCCGGAGACAGGGACTACGAGCAGTACTTC | CASSPPGDRDYEQYF
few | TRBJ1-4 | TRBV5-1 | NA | TGCGCCAGCAGCTTGGATGGCTCTCTAACTAATGAAAAACTGTTTTTT | CASSLDGSLTNEKLFF